These 24 T cell receptor beta chains were all obtained from the same sample, sequenced in a study of T cell responses to AZD1222 COVID-19 vaccine. Assay: immunoSEQ multiplex PCR; the TCRdb copy retains only in-frame clones and omits some. This sample has roughly 80,000 clones, with 82% found just once. The specimen was peripheral blood, collected on day 0 of AZD1222 vaccination. The source of these receptors is an adult in good health.

The chain joins TRBV19 to TRBJ1-4; the D gene is possibly TRBD1 (5 bases). V shed 6 bases and J shed 4 bases, with 15 bases lying between them. The CDR3 has 15 residues. The germline CDR1 and CDR2 sequences are LNHDA and SQIVND (reference sequence). This chain's CDR3 is CASRIATDYNEKLFF. The CDR3 DNA reads TGTGCCAGTAGGATCGCGACAGACTATAATGAAAAACTGTTTTTT.

The V gene is TRBV5-1, the J gene TRBJ1-2; 10 nucleotides line up with TRBD1. CDR3 size: 15 residues. Per germline, CDR1 SGHRS and CDR2 YFSETQ. V was clipped by 5 bases and J by 5 bases; unmatched bases: 9. Written as DNA, the CDR3 is TGCGCCAGCAGGCCGTCCGGGACAGGGGCGTATGGCTACACCTTC. It translates to CASRPSGTGAYGYTF. Filled out from reference TRBV5-1 and TRBJ1-2, the complete variable domain reads KAGVTQTPRYLIKTRGQQVTLSCSPISGHRSVSWYQQTPGQGLQFLFEYFSETQRNKGNFPGRFSGRQFSNSRSEMNVSTLELGDSALYLCASRPSGTGAYGYTFGSGTRLTVV.

The chain recombines TRBV10-3 with TRBJ1-4; TRBD1 agrees at 8 bases. The CDR3 length is 15 residues. After removal of 2 bases from V and 10 bases from J, the junction contained 9 bases not matched to a gene. The germline CDR1 and CDR2 sequences are ENHRY and SYGVKD. CDR3 sequence: CAISEVVSGGGKLFF. CDR3 nucleotide sequence: TGTGCCATCAGTGAGGTGGTTTCAGGGGGCGGAAAACTGTTTTTT.

Here the CDR3 reads CASSQEVEHSYEQYF. The CDR3 nucleotides read TGCGCCAGCAGCCAAGAAGTGGAGCACTCCTACGAGCAGTACTTC. V usage is TRBV4-1 and J usage is TRBJ2-7; the D is unclear. Between the trimmed V and J ends, which lost 0 bases and 0 bases, there was a span of 9 bases. CDR3 length equals 15 residues. CDR1 and CDR2 (germline): MGHRA, YSYEKL.

This clone was detected only a few times. Other DNA sequences in the sample encode the same CDR3. The V call is TRBV7-2, the J call TRBJ2-3; 10 nucleotides agree with TRBD2. Unmatched junction bases numbered 3, after V lost 6 bases and J lost 0 bases. Per germline, CDR1 SGHTA and CDR2 FQGNSA. The CDR3 is made up of 15 amino acids. The CDR3 DNA follows: TGTGCCAGCAGTCTAGCGGGGGTAAGCACAGATACGCAGTATTTT. Translating it yields CASSLAGVSTDTQYF.

This rearrangement joins TRBV18 to TRBJ1-1; 9 positions match TRBD1. Germline V gene lookup returns CDR1 KGHSH and CDR2 LQKENI. Trimming cost V 4 bases and J 4 bases; bases outside gene matches: 7. This CDR3 is built from 15 residues. The CDR3 spells CASSRTGTGSTEAFF. Written as DNA, the CDR3 is TGTGCCAGCTCACGCACCGGGACAGGGAGCACTGAAGCTTTCTTT.

A few counts support this clone. The rearrangement joins TRBV7-6 to TRBJ2-3, with TRBD2 identical over 7 bases. The V gene's germline CDR1 is SGHVS and CDR2 FNYEAQ. V lost 0 bases to trimming and J lost 2 bases; unmatched junction nucleotides: 11. The CDR3 loop spans 18 amino acids. The CDR3 here is CASSLALGASGDTDTQYF. The DNA for the CDR3 is TGTGCCAGCAGCTTAGCGCTCGGGGCTAGCGGAGACACAGATACGCAGTATTTT.

This clone has a handful of counts. Other DNA sequences from this sample encode an identical CDR3 as well. The chain employs TRBV5-1 and TRBJ1-2; 10 positions agree with TRBD1. The CDR3 is made up of 15 amino acids. V shed 2 bases and J 2 bases; nucleotides not matched to a gene: 3. Germline V lookup: CDR1 SGHRS, CDR2 YFSETQ. In DNA, the CDR3 is TGCGCCAGCAGCTTAGGGACAGGGGAAAACTATGGCTACACCTTC. This sequence encodes CASSLGTGENYGYTF.

The chain combines TRBV13 with TRBJ1-5, with 10 bases matching TRBD1. Germline-derived CDR1 and CDR2 are PRHDT and FYEKMQ (reference sequence). The CDR3 is 15 residues long. V was clipped by 3 bases and J by 5 bases; unmatched bases: 4. The CDR3 loop reads CASSLRDRGHQPQHF. The CDR3 DNA sequence: TGTGCCAGCAGCTTGCGCGACAGGGGGCATCAGCCCCAGCATTTT.

This sequence joins TRBV5-1 and TRBJ2-2; the D is unclear. V was pared by 0 bases and J by 5 bases, with 5 bases between. This CDR3 region has 13 residues. Germline V gene data show CDR1 as SGHRS and CDR2 as YFSETQ. CDR3 bases: TGCGCCAGCAGCTTGGGCGGAACCGGGGAGCTGTTTTTT. Residues: CASSLGGTGELFF.

The chain combines TRBV7-2 with TRBJ1-3; D uncertain. V was trimmed by 4 bases and J by 2 bases, leaving 9 bases between them. CDR1 is SGHTA and CDR2 is FQGNSA in the germline V gene. The CDR3 totals 14 residues. The CDR3 region has the DNA TGTGCCAGCAGCTATATAGGGCCTGGAAACACCATATATTTT. It translates to CASSYIGPGNTIYF.

For this clone: Sequence at one end of the junction differs from germline and may be a read error. The CDR3 DNA sequence: TGCGTCAGCAGCAGCGGACTAGCGGGAGGGCAAGATACGCAGTATTTT. This sequence encodes CVSSSGLAGGQDTQYF. This chain links TRBV5-1 with TRBJ2-3; 15 positions agree with TRBD2. CDR3 length: 16 amino acids. CDR1 and CDR2 (germline): SGHRS, YFSETQ.

The chain uses TRBV4-2 and TRBJ2-5; the D is unclear. V was shortened by 0 bases and J by 1 base, with 9 bases between the two germline ends. Germline CDR1 is LGHNA and CDR2 is YNFKEQ. The CDR3 contains 15 residues. The CDR3 DNA sequence: TGTGCCAGCAGCCAAGATTGGGCTAGCCAAGAGACCCAGTACTTC. It encodes CASSQDWASQETQYF.

The V gene is TRBV27, the J gene TRBJ1-4, with D possibly being TRBD1 (6 bases). CDR1 MNHEY and CDR2 SMNVEV come from the germline V gene (reference sequence). The CDR3 sequence is 13 residues long. Trimming removed 4 bases from V and 5 bases from J, with 8 bases in between. The CDR3 nucleotides read TGTGCCAGCAGTTACAGGGAGAATGAAAAACTGTTTTTT. It yields the protein CASSYRENEKLFF.

The chain recombines TRBV9 with TRBJ1-1; TRBD1 might be the D (5 bases). V was cut by 0 bases and J by 1 base, with 10 bases left in between. CDR1 and CDR2 (germline): SGDLS, YYNGEE. The CDR3 loop spans 15 amino acids. The CDR3 is CASSVVGAPNTEAFF. The CDR3 DNA sequence: TGTGCCAGCAGCGTAGTTGGGGCCCCGAACACTGAAGCTTTCTTT.

V usage is TRBV11-2 and J usage is TRBJ1-5; 8 bases are a match to TRBD1. CDR1 SGHAT and CDR2 FQNNGV come from the germline V gene. This CDR3 contains 15 residues. Trimming took 4 bases from V and 5 from J; bases not matched to a gene: 7. The CDR3: CASSSSGQDYQPQHF. As DNA, the CDR3 is TGTGCCAGCAGCTCCTCGGGACAGGACTATCAGCCCCAGCATTTT.

V is TRBV7-9 and J is TRBJ2-5; D may be TRBD1 (6 bases). Germline values: CDR1 SEHNR, CDR2 FQNEAQ (reference sequence). V gave up 5 bases and J gave up 5 bases, with 18 bases separating them. The CDR3 runs 15 residues. This CDR3 is CASSLGTSPGETQYF. The CDR3 nucleotides read TGTGCCAGCAGCCTCGGGACATCCCCCGGGGAGACCCAGTACTTC.

The gene calls are TRBV12-2 and TRBJ1-5. TRBV12-2 is a recognized pseudogene. The CDR3 is 13 residues long. CDR3 protein: CASRLGTFPPQHF. The CDR3 DNA reads TGTGCAAGTCGCTTAGGGACCTTTCCGCCCCAGCATTTT.

The sample holds a few counts of this clone. V is TRBV4-1 and J is TRBJ1-1; 7 nucleotides align to TRBD1. CDR3 length equals 17 residues. V lost 0 bases and J lost 3; bases outside the gene matches: 10. Germline CDR1 and CDR2: MGHRA and YSYEKL. CDR3: CASSQEGTVGGDTEAFF. DNA for the CDR3: TGCGCCAGCAGCCAAGAAGGGACAGTCGGCGGGGACACTGAAGCTTTCTTT.

The chain recombines TRBV19 with TRBJ1-2; D remains ambiguous. The V gene lost 6 bases and the J gene lost 8 bases, with 13 bases spanning the gap. Germline V CDR1 and CDR2: LNHDA, SQIVND (reference sequence). The CDR3 is made up of 12 amino acids. CDR3 nucleotides: TGTGCCAGTAGCACGGGTTATGGGGGCTACACCTTC. This translates into CASSTGYGGYTF. Complete variable domain (other parts from reference TRBV19 and TRBJ1-2): DGGITQSPKYLFRKEGQNVTLSCEQNLNHDAMYWYRQDPGQGLRLIYYSQIVNDFQKGDIAEGYSVSREKKESFPLTVTSAQKNPTAFYLCASSTGYGGYTFGSGTRLTVV.

The gene calls are TRBV2 and TRBJ1-1, with D unresolved. The V gene lost 6 bases and the J gene lost 2 bases, with 10 bases spanning the gap. The germline V gene encodes CDR1 SNHLY and CDR2 FYNNEI. The CDR3 length is 13 residues. The CDR3 bases are TGTGCCAGCAGATATAGGACCAACACTGAAGCTTTCTTT. Protein sequence: CASRYRTNTEAFF.

The J gene is TRBJ2-1, the V gene TRBV6-2 or TRBV6-3; 13 positions agree with TRBD2. This CDR3 has 17 amino acids. CDR1 is MNHEY, CDR2 SVGEGT, per germline. V was clipped by 1 base and J by 3 bases; unmatched bases: 3. The CDR3 nucleotides are TGTGCCAGCAGTTACTACGGACTAGCGGGAGACTACAATGAGCAGTTCTTC. Translating gives CASSYYGLAGDYNEQFF.

V usage is TRBV19 and J usage is TRBJ2-7, with 9 bases lining up with TRBD2. The J segment lost 3 bases and the V segment lost 3 bases, leaving 6 bases of the junction unmatched. Per the germline V gene, CDR1 is LNHDA and CDR2 is SQIVND (reference sequence). The CDR3 sequence is 15 residues long. The CDR3 sequence: CASSIGLAGIYEQYF. The CDR3 coding sequence is TGTGCCAGTAGTATCGGTCTAGCGGGGATCTACGAGCAGTACTTC.

The chain joins TRBV7-9 to TRBJ2-1; TRBD2 matches 10 bases. The germline V gene has CDR1 SEHNR and CDR2 FQNEAQ (reference sequence). This CDR3 region has 17 residues. V was pared by 5 bases and J by 4 bases, with 11 bases of the junction left unmatched. The CDR3 spells CASSRRVAGGLYNEQFF. CDR3 sequence (DNA): TGTGCCAGCAGCCGCCGGGTAGCGGGGGGACTTTACAATGAGCAGTTCTTC. Using reference TRBV7-9 and TRBJ2-1 for the parts outside the CDR3, the full variable domain is DTGVSQNPRHKITKRGQNVTFRCDPISEHNRLYWYRQTLGQGPEFLTYFQNEAQLEKSRLLSDRFSAERPKGSFSTLEIQRTEQGDSAMYLCASSRRVAGGLYNEQFFGPGTRLTVL.